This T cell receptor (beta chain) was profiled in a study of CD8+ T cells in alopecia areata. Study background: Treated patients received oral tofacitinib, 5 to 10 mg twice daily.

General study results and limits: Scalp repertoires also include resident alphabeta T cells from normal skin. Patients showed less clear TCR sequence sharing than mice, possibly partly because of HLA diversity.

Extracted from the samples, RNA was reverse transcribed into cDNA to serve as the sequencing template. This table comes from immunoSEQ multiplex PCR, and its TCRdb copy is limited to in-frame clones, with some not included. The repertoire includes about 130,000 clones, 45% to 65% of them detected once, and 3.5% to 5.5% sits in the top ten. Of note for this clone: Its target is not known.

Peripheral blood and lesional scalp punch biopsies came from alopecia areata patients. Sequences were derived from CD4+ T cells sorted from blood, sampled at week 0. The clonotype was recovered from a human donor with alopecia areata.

Here the CDR3 DNA reads TGTGCCAGCAGCAACGTGGGCACTGGCTATGGCTACACCTTC. The encoded protein is CASSNVGTGYGYTF. This rearrangement joins TRBV6-5 to TRBJ1-2, with no clear D. The germline V gene encodes CDR1 MNHEY and CDR2 SVGAGI. Trimming cost V 6 bases and J 4 bases, with 15 bases left between them. This CDR3 comprises 14 residues.